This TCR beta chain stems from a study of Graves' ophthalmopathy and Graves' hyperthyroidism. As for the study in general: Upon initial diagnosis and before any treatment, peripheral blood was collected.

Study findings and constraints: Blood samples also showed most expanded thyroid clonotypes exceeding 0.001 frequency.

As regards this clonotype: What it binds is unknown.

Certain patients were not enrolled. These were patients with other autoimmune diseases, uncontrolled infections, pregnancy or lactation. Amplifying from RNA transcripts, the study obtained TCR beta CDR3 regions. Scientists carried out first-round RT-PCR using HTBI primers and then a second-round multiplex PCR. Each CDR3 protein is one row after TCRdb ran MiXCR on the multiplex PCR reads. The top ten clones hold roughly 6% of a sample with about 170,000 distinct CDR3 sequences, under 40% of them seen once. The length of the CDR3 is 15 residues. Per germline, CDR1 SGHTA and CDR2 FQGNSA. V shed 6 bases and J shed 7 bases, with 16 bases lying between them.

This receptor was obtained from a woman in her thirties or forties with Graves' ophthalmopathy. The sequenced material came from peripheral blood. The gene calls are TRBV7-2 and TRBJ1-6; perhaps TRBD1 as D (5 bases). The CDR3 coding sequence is TGTGCCAGCAGTCCCACCGACAGTGACAATTCACCCCTCCACTTT. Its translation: CASSPTDSDNSPLHF. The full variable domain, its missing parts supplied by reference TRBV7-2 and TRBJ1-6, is GAGVSQSPSNKVTEKGKDVELRCDPISGHTALYWYRQSLGQGLEFLIYFQGNSAPDKSGLPSDRFSAERTGGSVSTLTIQRTQQEDSAVYLCASSPTDSDNSPLHFGNGTRLTVT.